This TCR beta chain was obtained from a study of blood T cell repertoires in COVID-19. In the study overall: Some COVID-19 samples were acute and others convalescent; all came from the United States, Italy and Spain.

Source study methods: The assay estimated nucleated cells by amplifying reference gene primers. The data were produced by immunoSEQ multiplex PCR, yet TCRdb's version contains in-frame clones alone and is incomplete. V, J and clone size are taken as reported in that table, and D and trimming were inferred from the DNA itself. The sample holds about 100,000 clones, around 87% seen once. CDR1 and CDR2 from the germline V gene are MGHRA and YSYEKL. Trimming at V came to 4 bases and at J to 7 bases, leaving 10 bases not matched to a gene. The CDR3 has 15 amino acids. The TCR sequence derives from a man aged 45-60 years with active or convalescent COVID-19. The material sequenced was peripheral blood. The chain uses TRBV4-1 and TRBJ2-1; 7 nucleotides align to TRBD2. CDR3 DNA sequence: TGCGCCAGCAGCCCCGCCACTAGCGTCGGGAATGAGCAGTTCTTC. The encoded protein is CASSPATSVGNEQFF.